This is a list of T cell receptor beta chains from one sample in a study of cytomegalovirus exposure and HLA in healthy donors. The assay was immunoSEQ multiplex PCR, and TCRdb's table has in-frame clones only and misses some. Among roughly 130,000 clones listed, 70% to 85% were seen once. The material sequenced was PBMCs. The receptors derive from an older woman in good health and CMV-seropositive. Each CDR3 is given with its conserved first and last residue. A D gene is named only where the DNA matches it firmly. Clone size is not always given. Where it is, it says once, few, many or a class for expanded clones.

J: TRBJ2-5
V: TRBV2
D: NA
size: NA
DNA: TGTGCCAGCAACTTACAGGGCTTGAACCAAGAGACCCAGTACTTC
CDR3: CASNLQGLNQETQYF

J: TRBJ2-5
V: TRBV5-1
D: TRBD1
size: NA
DNA: TGCGCCAGCAGCTTGGAGGGGGCGCAGACCCAGTACTTC
CDR3: CASSLEGAQTQYF

J: TRBJ2-7
V: TRBV28
D: TRBD1
size: NA
DNA: TGTGCCAGCCAACAGGGGGCGACCTACGAGCAGTACTTC
CDR3: CASQQGATYEQYF

J: TRBJ1-3
V: TRBV5-5
D: NA
size: NA
DNA: TGTGCCAGCAGCCCTCTGGGGAGGATAACCGCCGCCTCTGGAAACACCATATATTTT
CDR3: CASSPLGRITAASGNTIYF

J: TRBJ2-5
V: TRBV4-1
D: TRBD2
size: NA
DNA: TGCGCCAGCAGCCAAGATGGCGGGGGGGCGGAGACCCAGTACTTC
CDR3: CASSQDGGGAETQYF

J: TRBJ1-1
V: TRBV4-1
D: NA
size: once
DNA: TGCGCCAGCAGCCAGTACCAGGGGATGAACACTGAAGCTTTCTTT
CDR3: CASSQYQGMNTEAFF

J: TRBJ2-7
V: TRBV6-6
D: NA
size: NA
DNA: TGTGCCAGCAGTTACTCGAGCGGGACATACGAGCAGTACTTT
CDR3: CASSYSSGTYEQYF

J: TRBJ2-1
V: TRBV6-5
D: NA
size: few
DNA: TGTGCCAGCAGTTCGCCATCGGGGAACTACAATGAGCAGTTCTTC
CDR3: CASSSPSGNYNEQFF

J: TRBJ2-3
V: TRBV27
D: TRBD2
size: NA
DNA: TGTGCCAGCAGTTCCCCTAGCGGGGGTGTGTATACGCAGTATTTT
CDR3: CASSSPSGGVYTQYF

J: TRBJ2-7
V: TRBV7-9
D: NA
size: few
DNA: TGTGCCAGCAGCTTGGACGCAGGGGTCCCGGACGAGCAGTACTTC
CDR3: CASSLDAGVPDEQYF

J: TRBJ1-3
V: TRBV11-3
D: NA
size: NA
DNA: TGTGCCAGCAGCCCTACAGCCGGAAACACCATATATTTT
CDR3: CASSPTAGNTIYF

J: TRBJ2-7
V: TRBV25-1
D: TRBD1
size: NA
DNA: TGTGCCAGCAGTGGCGGACAGGGGCACCTCCTATTC
CDR3: CASSGGQGHLLF

J: TRBJ2-2
V: TRBV6-6
D: NA
size: NA
DNA: TGTGCCAGCAGTTACTCGACTATCTTGAACACCGGGGAGCTGTTTTTT
CDR3: CASSYSTILNTGELFF

J: TRBJ2-3
V: TRBV13
D: NA
size: NA
DNA: TGTGCCAGCAGCTTAGACTCCACTAGCACAGATACGCAGTATTTT
CDR3: CASSLDSTSTDTQYF

J: TRBJ1-1
V: TRBV7-8
D: NA
size: NA
DNA: TGTGCCAGCAGCCTTCAGGAGGTGAACACTGAAGCTTTCTTT
CDR3: CASSLQEVNTEAFF

J: TRBJ2-7
V: TRBV29-1
D: NA
size: NA
DNA: TGCAGCGTTGAACTGTTAGGGGGAACCTACGAGCAGTACTTC
CDR3: CSVELLGGTYEQYF

J: TRBJ1-6
V: TRBV5-1
D: NA
size: NA
DNA: TGCGCCAGCAGCTTGACAGTTCCCTCCTATAATTCACCCCTCCACTTT
CDR3: CASSLTVPSYNSPLHF

J: TRBJ1-5
V: TRBV6-1
D: NA
size: NA
DNA: TGTGCCAGCCTGGACAGTGTGATCGGGCAGCCCCAGCATTTT
CDR3: CASLDSVIGQPQHF

J: TRBJ1-6
V: TRBV5-4
D: NA
size: NA
DNA: TGTGCCAGCAGCTTGGGGGGCGGGGGCTATAATTCACCCCTCCACTTT
CDR3: CASSLGGGGYNSPLHF

J: TRBJ1-1
V: TRBV25-1
D: TRBD1
size: NA
DNA: TGTGCCAGCAGTGAATGGAGGGGGCTCGACACTGAAGCTTTCTTT
CDR3: CASSEWRGLDTEAFF

J: TRBJ2-1
V: TRBV19
D: TRBD2
size: few
DNA: TGTGCCAGTAGTATAGGAAGGGCCAGCGGGGAATCCAATGAGCAGTTCTTC
CDR3: CASSIGRASGESNEQFF

J: TRBJ2-7
V: TRBV6-5
D: TRBD2
size: NA
DNA: TGTGCCAGCAGAAAAACTAGCGGGGGCACCTACGAGCAGTACTTC
CDR3: CASRKTSGGTYEQYF

J: TRBJ2-2
V: TRBV10-3
D: NA
size: NA
DNA: TGTGCCATCAGCGGACAGTTAACCAACACCGGGGAGCTGTTTTTT
CDR3: CAISGQLTNTGELFF

J: TRBJ1-1
V: TRBV5-4
D: NA
size: NA
DNA: TGTGCCAGCAGCCCGAGGGACACGTGGACTGAAGCTTTCTTT
CDR3: CASSPRDTWTEAFF

J: TRBJ1-4
V: TRBV7-6
D: NA
size: once
DNA: TGTGCCAGCAGCCGCCCACAGGGCGAGCCAACTAATGAAAAACTGTTTTTT
CDR3: CASSRPQGEPTNEKLFF

J: TRBJ2-7
V: TRBV5-1
D: NA
size: NA
DNA: TGCGCCTGCCGAAGGCAGTCTAGTGCAAGGGAGCAGTACTTC
CDR3: CACRRQSSAREQYF

J: TRBJ2-5
V: TRBV10-1
D: TRBD1
size: NA
DNA: TGCGCCAGCGGGGACAGAAAAGAGACCCAGTACTTC
CDR3: CASGDRKETQYF

J: TRBJ2-3
V: TRBV6-4
D: TRBD2
size: NA
DNA: TGTGCCAGCACCAGCGGGGGCTTGAGCACAGATACGCAGTATTTT
CDR3: CASTSGGLSTDTQYF

J: TRBJ2-1
V: TRBV29-1
D: NA
size: once
DNA: TGCAGCATAGGGGACTCACCGGGGTACGGTGAGCAGTTCTTC
CDR3: CSIGDSPGYGEQFF